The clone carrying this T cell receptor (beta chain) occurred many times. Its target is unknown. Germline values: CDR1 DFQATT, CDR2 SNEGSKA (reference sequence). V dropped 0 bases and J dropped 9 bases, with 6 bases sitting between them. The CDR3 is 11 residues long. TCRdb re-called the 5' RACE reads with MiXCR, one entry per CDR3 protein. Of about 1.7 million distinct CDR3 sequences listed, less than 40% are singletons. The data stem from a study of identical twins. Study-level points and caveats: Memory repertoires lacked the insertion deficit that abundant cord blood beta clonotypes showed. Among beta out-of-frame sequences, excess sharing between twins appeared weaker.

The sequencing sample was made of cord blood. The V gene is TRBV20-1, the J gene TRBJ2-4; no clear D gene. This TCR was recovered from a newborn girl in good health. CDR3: CSARDQAIQYF. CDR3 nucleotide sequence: TGCAGTGCTAGAGATCAGGCCATTCAGTACTTC.